These T cell receptor beta chains were read from a single sample in a study of blood T cell repertoires in COVID-19. Sequenced by immunoSEQ multiplex PCR; TCRdb stores in-frame clones only, minus some. The sample lists around 430,000 clones; about 86% were seen once. What was sequenced was PBMCs or T cells enriched from blood (not recorded which). Receptor source: a woman between 50 and 59 years old who had recovered from COVID-19. Both conserved end residues are part of each CDR3. D genes are given only for firm matches. The size of a clone is reported for some rows only, either as once, few or many, or as a class for expanded clones.

clone_size | j_call | d_call | v_call | cdr3_nt | cdr3_aa
. | TRBJ2-1 | . | TRBV5-1 | TGCGCCAGCAGCCCCAACACCGGGATGCACAATGAGCAGTTCTTC | CASSPNTGMHNEQFF
. | TRBJ1-5 | . | TRBV5-5 | TGTGCCAGCAGCTTGGAATATGGGGCAGGGAGGAGGCCCCAGCATTTT | CASSLEYGAGRRPQHF
. | TRBJ2-7 | . | TRBV5-4 | TGTGCCAGCGGGAGGACTGGATCCTACGAGCAGTACTTC | CASGRTGSYEQYF
once | TRBJ1-2 | TRBD1 | TRBV28 | TGTGCCAGCAGTCAGGGGGGCTATGGCTACACCTTC | CASSQGGYGYTF
. | TRBJ1-6 | TRBD1 | TRBV2 | TGTGCCAGCAAGAGACAGGGGAATTCACCCCTCCACTTT | CASKRQGNSPLHF
. | TRBJ1-2 | TRBD1 | TRBV4-1 | TGCGCCAGCAGCCAAGGACAGGGGGCCATCTATGGCTACACCTTC | CASSQGQGAIYGYTF
. | TRBJ2-7 | . | TRBV5-6 | TGTGCCAGCAGACTATCCCCGGTCTACGAGCAGTACTTC | CASRLSPVYEQYF
. | TRBJ1-1 | . | TRBV7-2 | TGTGCCAGCAGCTTAGGGGGGGTAGGTACTGAAGCTTTCTTT | CASSLGGVGTEAFF
. | TRBJ1-1 | . | TRBV7-6 | TGTGCCAGCCGCGAAGCAGCCCTAAGGGGTTTGTGGACTGAAGCTTTCTTT | CASREAALRGLWTEAFF
. | TRBJ1-6 | TRBD1 | TRBV7-2 | TGTGCCAGCAACACCCGCCCGGGACAGGGTAATTCACCCCTCCACTTT | CASNTRPGQGNSPLHF
. | TRBJ2-7 | TRBD2 | TRBV19 | TGTGCCAGTAGTATAGGGGACGGGACTAGCAGTTACGAGCAGTACTTC | CASSIGDGTSSYEQYF
. | TRBJ2-5 | TRBD2 | TRBV27 | TGTGCCAGCAGTTCTGTCCGGGGGGCCCAGTACTTC | CASSSVRGAQYF
. | TRBJ2-3 | . | TRBV7-2 | TGTGCCAGCAGCTTTTCGGGCAGGGCGACAGATACGCAGTATTTT | CASSFSGRATDTQYF
. | TRBJ2-3 | . | TRBV5-4 | TGTGCCAGCAGCGGCGGCGGAGACGAAGATACGCAGTATTTT | CASSGGGDEDTQYF
. | TRBJ2-1 | TRBD2 | TRBV29-1 | TGCAGCGTGGATGCTAGCGGTCTTGGGGATGAGCAGTTCTTC | CSVDASGLGDEQFF
. | TRBJ2-7 | TRBD2 | TRBV5-6 | TGTGCCAGCAGCCTCGGTAGCGGGGCCTACGAGCAGTACTTC | CASSLGSGAYEQYF
. | TRBJ1-4 | TRBD1 | TRBV6-5 | TGTGCCAGCAGTTATACGGGACAGGGGGGTGAAAAACTGTTTTTT | CASSYTGQGGEKLFF